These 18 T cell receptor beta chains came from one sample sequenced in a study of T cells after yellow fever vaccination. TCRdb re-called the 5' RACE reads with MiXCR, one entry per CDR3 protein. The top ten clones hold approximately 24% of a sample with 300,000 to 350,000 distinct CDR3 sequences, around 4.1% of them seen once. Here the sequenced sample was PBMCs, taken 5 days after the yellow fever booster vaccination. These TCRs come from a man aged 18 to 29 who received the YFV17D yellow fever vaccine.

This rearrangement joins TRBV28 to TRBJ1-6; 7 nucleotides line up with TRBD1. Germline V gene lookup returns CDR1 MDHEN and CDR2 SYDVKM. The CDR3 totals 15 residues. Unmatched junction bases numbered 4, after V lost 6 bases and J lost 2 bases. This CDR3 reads CASRLQGAYNSPLHF. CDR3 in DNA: TGTGCCAGCAGACTTCAGGGGGCCTATAATTCACCCCTCCACTTT. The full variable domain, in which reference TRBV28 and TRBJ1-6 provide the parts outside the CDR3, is DVKVTQSSRYLVKRTGEKVFLECVQDMDHENMFWYRQDPGLGLRLIYFSYDVKMKEKGDIPEGYSVSREKKERFSLILESASTNQTSMYLCASRLQGAYNSPLHFGNGTRLTVT.

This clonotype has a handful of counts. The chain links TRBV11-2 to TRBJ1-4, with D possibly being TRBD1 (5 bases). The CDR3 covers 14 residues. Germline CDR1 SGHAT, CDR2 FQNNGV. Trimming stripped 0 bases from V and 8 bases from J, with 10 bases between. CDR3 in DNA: TGTGCCAGCAGCTTAGATACCAGGGCCGAAAAACTGTTTTTT. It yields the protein CASSLDTRAEKLFF.

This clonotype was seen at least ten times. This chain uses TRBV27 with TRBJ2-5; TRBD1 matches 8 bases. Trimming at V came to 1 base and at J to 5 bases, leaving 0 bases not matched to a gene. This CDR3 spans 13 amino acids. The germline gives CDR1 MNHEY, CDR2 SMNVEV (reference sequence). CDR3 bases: TGTGCCAGCAGTTTATGGGACAGGGAGACCCAGTACTTC. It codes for CASSLWDRETQYF.

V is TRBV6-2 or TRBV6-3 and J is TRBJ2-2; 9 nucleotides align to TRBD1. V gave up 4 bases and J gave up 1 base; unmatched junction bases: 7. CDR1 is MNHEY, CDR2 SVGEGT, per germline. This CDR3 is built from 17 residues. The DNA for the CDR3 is TGTGCCAGCAGTTCGGACAGGGGCCTAGGGAACACCGGGGAGCTGTTTTTT. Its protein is CASSSDRGLGNTGELFF.

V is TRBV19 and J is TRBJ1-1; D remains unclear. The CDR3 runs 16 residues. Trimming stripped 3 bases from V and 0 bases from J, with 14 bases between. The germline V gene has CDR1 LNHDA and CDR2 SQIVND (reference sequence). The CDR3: CASSINSFGVNTEAFF. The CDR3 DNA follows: TGTGCCAGTAGTATTAACTCCTTTGGCGTGAACACTGAAGCTTTCTTT.

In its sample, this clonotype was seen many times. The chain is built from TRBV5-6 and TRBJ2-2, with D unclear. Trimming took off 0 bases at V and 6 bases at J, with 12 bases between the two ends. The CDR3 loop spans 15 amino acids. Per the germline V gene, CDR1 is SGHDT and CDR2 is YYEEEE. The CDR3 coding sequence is TGTGCCAGCAGCTTGGCCATTCTGGGTCCCGGGGAGCTGTTTTTT. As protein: CASSLAILGPGELFF.

The DNA for the CDR3 is TGTGCCAGCAGTGACAACCAAGAGACCCAGTACTTC. Translation: CASSDNQETQYF. The chain joins TRBV6-1 to TRBJ2-5; D uncertain. V lost 3 bases and J lost 0, with 2 bases in between. Germline V gene data show CDR1 as MNHNS and CDR2 as SASEGT. The CDR3 length is 12 residues.

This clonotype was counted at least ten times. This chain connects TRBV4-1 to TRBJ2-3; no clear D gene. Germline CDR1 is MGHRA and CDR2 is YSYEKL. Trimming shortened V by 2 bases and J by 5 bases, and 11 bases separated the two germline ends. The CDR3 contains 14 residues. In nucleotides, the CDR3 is TGCGCCAGCAGCCAATGGGAACGCGGAGATACGCAGTATTTT. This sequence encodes CASSQWERGDTQYF.

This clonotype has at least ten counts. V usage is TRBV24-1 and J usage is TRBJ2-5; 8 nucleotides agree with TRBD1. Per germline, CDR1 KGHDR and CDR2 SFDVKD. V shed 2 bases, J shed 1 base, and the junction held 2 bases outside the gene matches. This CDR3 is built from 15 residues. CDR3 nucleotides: TGTGCCACCAGTGATTCCGGGACAGGCCAAGAGACCCAGTACTTC. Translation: CATSDSGTGQETQYF.

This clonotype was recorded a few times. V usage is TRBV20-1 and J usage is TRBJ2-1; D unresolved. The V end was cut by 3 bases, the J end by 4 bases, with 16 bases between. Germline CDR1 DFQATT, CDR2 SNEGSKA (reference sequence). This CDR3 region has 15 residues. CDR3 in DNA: TGCAGTGCTAGCCGAGACCCCGGGCAATACAATGAGCAGTTCTTC. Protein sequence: CSASRDPGQYNEQFF.

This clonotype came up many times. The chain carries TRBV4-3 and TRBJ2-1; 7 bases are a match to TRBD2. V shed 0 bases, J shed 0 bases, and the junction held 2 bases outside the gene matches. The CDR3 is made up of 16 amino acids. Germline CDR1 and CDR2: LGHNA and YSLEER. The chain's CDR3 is CASSQEAGSSYNEQFF. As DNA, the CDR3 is TGCGCCAGCAGCCAAGAAGCGGGGAGCTCCTACAATGAGCAGTTCTTC.

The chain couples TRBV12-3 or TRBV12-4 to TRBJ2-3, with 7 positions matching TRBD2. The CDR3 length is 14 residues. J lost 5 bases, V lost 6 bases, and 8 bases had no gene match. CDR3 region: CASRRAGPGDTQYF. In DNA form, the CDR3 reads TGTGCCAGCAGAAGAGCGGGGCCCGGAGATACGCAGTATTTT.

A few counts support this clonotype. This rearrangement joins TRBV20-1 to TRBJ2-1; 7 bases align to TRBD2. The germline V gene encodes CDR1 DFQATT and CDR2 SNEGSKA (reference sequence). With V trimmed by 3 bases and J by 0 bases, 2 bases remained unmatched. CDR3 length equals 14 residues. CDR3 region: CSARSSGSYNEQFF. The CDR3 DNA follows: TGCAGTGCTAGGTCTAGCGGCTCCTACAATGAGCAGTTCTTC.

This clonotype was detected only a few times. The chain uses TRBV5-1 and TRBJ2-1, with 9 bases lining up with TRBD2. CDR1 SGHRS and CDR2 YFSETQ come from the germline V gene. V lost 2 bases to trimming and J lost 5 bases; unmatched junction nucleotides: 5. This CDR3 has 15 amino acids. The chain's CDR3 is CASSFGGGGDNEQFF. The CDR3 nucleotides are TGCGCCAGCAGCTTCGGCGGCGGGGGGGACAATGAGCAGTTCTTC.

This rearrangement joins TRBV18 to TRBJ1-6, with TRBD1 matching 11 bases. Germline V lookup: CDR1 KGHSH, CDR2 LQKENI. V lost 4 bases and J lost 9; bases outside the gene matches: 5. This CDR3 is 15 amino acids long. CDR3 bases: TGTGCCAGCTCACAACCGGGACAGGGGGTTTCACCCCTCCACTTT. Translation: CASSQPGQGVSPLHF.

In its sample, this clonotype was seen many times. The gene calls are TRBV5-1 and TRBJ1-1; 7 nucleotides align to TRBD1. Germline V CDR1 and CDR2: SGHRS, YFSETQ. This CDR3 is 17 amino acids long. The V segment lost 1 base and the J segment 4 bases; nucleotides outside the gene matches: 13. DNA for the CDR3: TGCGCCAGCAGCTTGTTAACAGGGGCAGGGGTTGGCACTGAAGCTTTCTTT. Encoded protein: CASSLLTGAGVGTEAFF.

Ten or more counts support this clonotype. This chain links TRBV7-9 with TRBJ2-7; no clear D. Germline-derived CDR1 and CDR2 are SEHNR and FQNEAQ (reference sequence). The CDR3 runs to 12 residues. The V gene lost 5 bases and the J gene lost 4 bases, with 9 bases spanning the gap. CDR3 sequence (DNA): TGTGCCAGCAGCCTGACACCTTACGAGCAGTACGTC. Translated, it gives CASSLTPYEQYV.

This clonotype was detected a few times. The CDR3 DNA sequence: TGCAGTGCCGATACTACAGTCTCCTACGAGCAGTACTTC. It specifies CSADTTVSYEQYF. This chain connects TRBV20-1 to TRBJ2-7, with no clear D. The CDR3 covers 13 residues. CDR1 and CDR2 (germline): DFQATT, SNEGSKA (reference sequence). V gave up 6 bases and J gave up 0 bases, with 12 bases separating them.